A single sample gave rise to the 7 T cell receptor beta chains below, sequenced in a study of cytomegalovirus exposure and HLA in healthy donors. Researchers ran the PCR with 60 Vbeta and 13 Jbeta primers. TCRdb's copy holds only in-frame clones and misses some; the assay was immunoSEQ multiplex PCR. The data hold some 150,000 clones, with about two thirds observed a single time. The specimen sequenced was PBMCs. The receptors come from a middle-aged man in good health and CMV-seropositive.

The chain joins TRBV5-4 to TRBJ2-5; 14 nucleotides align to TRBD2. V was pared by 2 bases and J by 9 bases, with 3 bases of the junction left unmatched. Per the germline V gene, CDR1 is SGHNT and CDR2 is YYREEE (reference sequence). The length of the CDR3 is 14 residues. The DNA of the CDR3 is TGTGCCAGCAGCTTCGGGACTAGCGGGAGTTCCCAGTACTTC. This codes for CASSFGTSGSSQYF.

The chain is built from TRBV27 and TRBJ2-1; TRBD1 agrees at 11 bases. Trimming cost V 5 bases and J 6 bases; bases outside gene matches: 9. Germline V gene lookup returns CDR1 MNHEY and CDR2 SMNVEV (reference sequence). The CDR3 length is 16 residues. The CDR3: CASSHPTGTGGNEQFF. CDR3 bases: TGTGCCAGCAGTCATCCCACCGGGACAGGGGGCAATGAGCAGTTCTTC.

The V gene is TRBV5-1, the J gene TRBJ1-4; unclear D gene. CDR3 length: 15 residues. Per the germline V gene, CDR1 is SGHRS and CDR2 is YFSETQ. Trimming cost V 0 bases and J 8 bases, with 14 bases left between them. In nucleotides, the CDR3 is TGCGCCAGCAGCTTGGGTGGGCAGAGAAGGGAAAAACTGTTTTTT. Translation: CASSLGGQRREKLFF.

The DNA of the CDR3 is TGTGCCAGCAGCTTATCAGGACTAGCGGGAGGTGGGGAGCAGTTCTTC. Translated, it gives CASSLSGLAGGGEQFF. V is TRBV7-3 and J is TRBJ2-1; TRBD2 matches 14 bases. Per germline, CDR1 SGHTA and CDR2 FQGTGA. The length of the CDR3 is 16 residues. V gave up 2 bases and J gave up 10 bases; unmatched junction bases: 7.

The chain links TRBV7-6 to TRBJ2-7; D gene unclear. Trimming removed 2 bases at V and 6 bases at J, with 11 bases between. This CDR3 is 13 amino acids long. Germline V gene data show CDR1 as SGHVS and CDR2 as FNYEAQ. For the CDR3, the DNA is TGTGCCAGCAGCTTATCCCAGGCGCGCGAGCAGTACTTC. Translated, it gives CASSLSQAREQYF.

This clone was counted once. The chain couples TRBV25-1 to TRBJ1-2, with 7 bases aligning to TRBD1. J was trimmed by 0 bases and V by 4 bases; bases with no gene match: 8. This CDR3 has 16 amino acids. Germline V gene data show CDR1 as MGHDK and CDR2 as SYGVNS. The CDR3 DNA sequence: TGTGCCAGCAGTGCTTCCCGGGACAGTTCTAACTATGGCTACACCTTC. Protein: CASSASRDSSNYGYTF.

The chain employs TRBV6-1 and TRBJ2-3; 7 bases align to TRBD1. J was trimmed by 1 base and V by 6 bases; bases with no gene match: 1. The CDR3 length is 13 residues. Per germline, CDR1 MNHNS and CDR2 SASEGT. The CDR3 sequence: CASRGTGTDTQYF. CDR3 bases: TGTGCCAGCAGAGGGACAGGCACAGATACGCAGTATTTT.